This record concerns one T cell receptor beta chain sequence. What it recognizes is unknown. The data stem from a study of cytomegalovirus exposure and HLA in healthy donors. After removal of 4 bases from V and 12 bases from J, the junction contained 6 bases not matched to a gene. This CDR3 is 12 amino acids long. Looked up from germline, CDR1 is SNHLY and CDR2 is FYNNEI. General study points: Clonal expansion, a later analysis showed, was greater in HLA-associated TCR beta chains than in equally common others.

PCR used 60 Vbeta primers and 13 Jbeta primers. The protocol was immunoSEQ multiplex PCR, while the TCRdb copy is restricted to in-frame clones and leaves out a portion. This sample has under 150,000 clones, with just over 70% found just once. This TCR came from a woman in her sixties or seventies in good health and CMV-seropositive. This chain uses TRBV2 with TRBJ1-2; the match to TRBD1 covers 9 bases. Material: PBMCs. The DNA of the CDR3 is TGTGCCAGCAGTGTCGGGACAGGGAAGGACACCTTC. It encodes CASSVGTGKDTF.